These 20 T cell receptor beta chains share one sample of origin, sequenced in a study of blood T cell repertoires in COVID-19. The table came from immunoSEQ multiplex PCR; TCRdb's copy has only in-frame clones and leaves some out. The data contain approximately 50,000 clones, roughly 77% of them singletons. Sequencing was carried out using peripheral blood. These receptors came from a man in his 60s with COVID-19, enrolled during active disease.

The rearrangement links TRBV7-9 to TRBJ2-2, with 7 bases matching TRBD1. With V trimmed by 8 bases and J by 10 bases, 7 bases remained unmatched. From germline, CDR1 is SEHNR and CDR2 FQNEAQ (reference sequence). The CDR3 spans 12 residues. This CDR3 reads CASSTGTQELFF. In DNA form, the CDR3 reads TGTGCCAGCTCGACAGGGACCCAGGAGCTGTTTTTT.

The chain employs TRBV9 and TRBJ2-1; 9 bases fit TRBD2. The CDR3 is 16 residues long. Trimming cost V 0 bases and J 8 bases; bases outside gene matches: 9. From germline, CDR1 is SGDLS and CDR2 YYNGEE. The CDR3 protein is CASSVETAGGSYEQFF. CDR3 coding DNA: TGTGCCAGCAGCGTAGAAACAGCGGGGGGCTCGTATGAGCAGTTCTTC.

A few counts support this clone. The genes are TRBV5-1 and TRBJ1-5, with 10 positions matching TRBD1. Germline CDR1 SGHRS, CDR2 YFSETQ. The CDR3 has 15 amino acids. The V segment lost 0 bases and the J segment 6 bases; nucleotides outside the gene matches: 3. In DNA form, the CDR3 reads TGCGCCAGCAGCTTGGGACAGGGGGCAGGTCAGCCCCAGCATTTT. Protein: CASSLGQGAGQPQHF.

The chain has TRBV4-3 and TRBJ1-4; TRBD1 matches 8 bases. V lost 0 bases to trimming and J lost 4 bases; unmatched junction nucleotides: 10. Germline CDR1 and CDR2: LGHNA and YSLEER. This CDR3 has 18 residues. This chain's CDR3 is CASSQDPPGQGLNEKLFF. The CDR3 DNA is TGCGCCAGCAGCCAAGACCCACCAGGACAGGGACTTAATGAAAAACTGTTTTTT.

The chain joins TRBV5-1 to TRBJ2-7, with 7 bases identical to TRBD2. Germline assignment: CDR1 SGHRS and CDR2 YFSETQ. There are 13 residues in the CDR3. J gave up 1 base and V 2 bases, and 0 bases lay outside the gene matches. DNA for the CDR3: TGCGCCAGCAGCTTCGGGGGGTCCTACGAGCAGTACTTC. It translates to CASSFGGSYEQYF.

This clone was counted once. The genes are TRBV10-3 and TRBJ2-7, with D possibly TRBD1 on 6 matching bases. The V gene lost 11 bases and the J gene lost 0 bases, with 14 bases spanning the gap. CDR3 length equals 13 residues. In germline, CDR1 is ENHRY, CDR2 SYGVKD. CDR3 loop: CAASEQGSYEQYF. The CDR3 DNA reads TGTGCCGCGTCAGAACAGGGCTCCTACGAGCAGTACTTC.

The sample holds one count of this clone. The V gene is TRBV27, the J gene TRBJ1-1; TRBD1 might be the D (6 bases). This CDR3 has 14 residues. Germline-derived CDR1 and CDR2 are MNHEY and SMNVEV (reference sequence). V dropped 5 bases and J dropped 6 bases, with 16 bases sitting between them. As DNA, the CDR3 is TGTGCCAGCAGTCTAACCGAGGGGGGGGCTGAAGCTTTCTTT. Translating it yields CASSLTEGGAEAFF.

CDR3 protein: CASSRIMGWQGMNTEAFF. CDR3 sequence (DNA): TGTGCCAGCAGCAGAATTATGGGATGGCAGGGCATGAACACTGAAGCTTTCTTT. The chain uses TRBV7-2 and TRBJ1-1; a weak D match, TRBD1 (5 bases). With 5 bases removed from V and 0 bases from J, the gap between germline ends came to 22 bases. The CDR3 has 18 residues. Per germline, CDR1 SGHTA and CDR2 FQGNSA.

The chain couples TRBV3-1 (or the pseudogene TRBV3-2) to TRBJ1-2; D not resolved. V was cut by 0 bases and J by 4 bases, with 3 bases left in between. Germline V CDR1 and CDR2: LGHDT, YNNKEL (reference sequence). The CDR3 totals 12 residues. For the CDR3, the DNA is TGTGCCAGCAGCCAAGACAGCTATGGCTACACCTTC. Its protein product is CASSQDSYGYTF.

This chain links TRBV6-1 with TRBJ1-2; D is ambiguous. The germline V gene has CDR1 MNHNS and CDR2 SASEGT. Trimming shortened V by 1 base and J by 8 bases, and 11 bases separated the two germline ends. The CDR3 is 13 residues long. CDR3 sequence reads: CASSEGRLWGYTF. The CDR3 region has the DNA TGTGCCAGCAGTGAAGGCCGCCTATGGGGCTACACCTTC.

The rearrangement joins TRBV18 to TRBJ2-7; 9 positions agree with TRBD1. CDR1 and CDR2 (germline): KGHSH, LQKENI. V dropped 3 bases and J dropped 0; count of bases not matched to a gene: 3. This CDR3 is built from 15 residues. DNA of the CDR3: TGTGCCAGCTCACCCGGGACAGGGATCTCCTACGAGCAGTACTTC. Amino acids: CASSPGTGISYEQYF.

J is TRBJ2-2 and V is TRBV19; D gene ambiguous. Per the germline V gene, CDR1 is LNHDA and CDR2 is SQIVND (reference sequence). The CDR3 runs to 13 residues. V lost 6 bases to trimming and J lost 5 bases, with 10 bases between them. The CDR3 DNA reads TGTGCCAGTAGCCGAGGTCGGACCGGGGAGCTGTTTTTT. Protein sequence: CASSRGRTGELFF.

This chain links TRBV30 with TRBJ1-1, with D possibly matching TRBD1 (5 bases). The CDR3 sequence is 15 residues long. V was pared by 2 bases and J by 6 bases, with 19 bases between. Germline CDR1 is GTSNPN and CDR2 is SVGIG (reference sequence). The CDR3 coding sequence is TGTGCCTGGAGTCCTCCAGGGCTGGGACTGGCTGAAGCTTTCTTT. It is translated as CAWSPPGLGLAEAFF.

This sequence joins TRBV19 and TRBJ1-2, with D perhaps matching TRBD1 (6 bases). V lost 9 bases, J lost 8 bases, and 25 bases lay in between. Looked up from germline, CDR1 is LNHDA and CDR2 is SQIVND (reference sequence). The CDR3 runs to 15 residues. The CDR3 DNA follows: TGTGCCAGCTACGAGCAGGGTGCCCGAGACAGGGGCTACACCTTC. Its translation is CASYEQGARDRGYTF.

The chain employs TRBV18 and TRBJ2-7, with TRBD1 identical over 10 bases. The V segment lost 3 bases and the J segment 5 bases; nucleotides outside the gene matches: 4. The germline V gene has CDR1 KGHSH and CDR2 LQKENI. This CDR3 spans 14 amino acids. CDR3 DNA sequence: TGTGCCAGCTCACCGGACAGGGGGGACCACGAGCAGTACTTC. As protein: CASSPDRGDHEQYF.

This clone has a single count. CDR3 DNA sequence: TGTGCCAGCTCGACTGAATGGGTGAGCAATCAGCCCCAGCATTTT. This gives the protein CASSTEWVSNQPQHF. The chain joins TRBV18 to TRBJ1-5; D is unresolved. Trimming left V 6 bases short and J 1 base short, with 13 bases between. Per germline, CDR1 KGHSH and CDR2 LQKENI. The CDR3 consists of 15 residues. Drawing the rest from reference TRBV18 and TRBJ1-5, the complete variable domain is NAGVMQNPRHLVRRRGQEARLRCSPMKGHSHVYWYRQLPEEGLKFMVYLQKENIIDESGMPKERFSAEFPKEGPSILRIQQVVRGDSAAYFCASSTEWVSNQPQHFGDGTRLSIL.

The chain couples TRBV29-1 to TRBJ2-7; D is perhaps TRBD1 (6 bases). The CDR3 runs to 11 residues. The V end lost 4 bases, the J end lost 4 bases, and 8 bases lay between the germline ends. CDR1 is SQVTM, CDR2 ANQGSEA, per germline. The CDR3 spells CSVGGGYEQYF. The CDR3 coding sequence is TGCAGCGTTGGAGGGGGTTACGAGCAGTACTTC.

This clone was counted a single time. The V gene is TRBV5-4, the J gene TRBJ2-5; 7 bases match TRBD2. The junction had 7 bases not matched to a gene; V was cut back by 4 bases and J by 1 base. Germline CDR1 SGHNT, CDR2 YYREEE (reference sequence). CDR3 length equals 15 residues. CDR3 DNA: TGTGCCAGCAGCGTCAAACGCGGGAGCCAAGAGACCCAGTACTTC. Translation gives CASSVKRGSQETQYF.

V and J are TRBV5-5 and TRBJ1-1, with D perhaps TRBD1 (5 bases). V was pared by 2 bases and J by 1 base, with 9 bases between. Per the germline V gene, CDR1 is SGHKS and CDR2 is YYEKEE (reference sequence). This CDR3 region has 14 residues. The CDR3, as DNA: TGTGCCAGCAGCTTTAGTCAGGGGAACACTGAAGCTTTCTTT. This translates into CASSFSQGNTEAFF. The full variable domain, with the rest looked up from reference TRBV5-5 and TRBJ1-1, is DAGVTQSPTHLIKTRGQQVTLRCSPISGHKSVSWYQQVLGQGPQFIFQYYEKEERGRGNFPDRFSARQFPNYSSELNVNALLLGDSALYLCASSFSQGNTEAFFGQGTRLTVV.

The chain joins TRBV11-2 to TRBJ1-4; no clear D gene. Germline V CDR1 and CDR2: SGHAT, FQNNGV. Trimming took off 0 bases at V and 5 bases at J, with 10 bases between the two ends. The CDR3 covers 15 residues. Written as DNA, the CDR3 is TGTGCCAGCAGCTTAGATCTAGGAATGAATGAAAAACTGTTTTTT. As protein: CASSLDLGMNEKLFF. The variable domain in full, with the rest retrieved from reference TRBV11-2 and TRBJ1-4, is EAGVAQSPRYKIIEKRQSVAFWCNPISGHATLYWYQQILGQGPKLLIQFQNNGVVDDSQLPKDRFSAERLKGVDSTLKIQPAKLEDSAVYLCASSLDLGMNEKLFFGSGTQLSVL.